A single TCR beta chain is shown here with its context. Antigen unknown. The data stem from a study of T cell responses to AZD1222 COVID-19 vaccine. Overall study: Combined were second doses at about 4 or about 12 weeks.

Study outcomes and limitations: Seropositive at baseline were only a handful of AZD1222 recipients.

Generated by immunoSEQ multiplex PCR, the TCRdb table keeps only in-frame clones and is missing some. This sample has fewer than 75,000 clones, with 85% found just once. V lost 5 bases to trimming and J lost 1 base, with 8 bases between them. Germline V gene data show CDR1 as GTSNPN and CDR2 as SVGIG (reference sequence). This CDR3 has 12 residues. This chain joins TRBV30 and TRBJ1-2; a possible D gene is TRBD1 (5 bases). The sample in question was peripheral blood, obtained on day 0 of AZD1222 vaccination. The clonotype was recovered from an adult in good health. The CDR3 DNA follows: TGTGCCTGGGCCGGGGGTAACTATGGCTACACCTTC. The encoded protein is CAWAGGNYGYTF.